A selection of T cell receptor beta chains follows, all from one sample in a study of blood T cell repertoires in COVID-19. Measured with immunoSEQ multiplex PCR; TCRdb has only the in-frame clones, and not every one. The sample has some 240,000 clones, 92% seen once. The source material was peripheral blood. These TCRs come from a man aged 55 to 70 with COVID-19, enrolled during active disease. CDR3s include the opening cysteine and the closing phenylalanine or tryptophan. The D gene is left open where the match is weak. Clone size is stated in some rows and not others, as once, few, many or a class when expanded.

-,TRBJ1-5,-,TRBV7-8,TGTGCCAGCAGCTTAGCTCGACAGGGCAATCAGCCCCAGCATTTT,CASSLARQGNQPQHF
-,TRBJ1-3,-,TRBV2,TGTGCCAGCAGTGATACGGGGAGGACCATATATTTT,CASSDTGRTIYF
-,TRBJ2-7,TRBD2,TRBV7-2,TGTGCCAGCAGCTTGACGGGACTAGCGGGAGCACACGAGCAGTACTTC,CASSLTGLAGAHEQYF
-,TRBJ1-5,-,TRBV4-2,TGTGCCAGCAGCCAAGGACAGTCCTATCAGCCCCAGCATTTT,CASSQGQSYQPQHF
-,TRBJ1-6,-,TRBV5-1,TGCGCCAGCAGCTTGGAATTAGGGGTGGATTCACCCCTCCACTTT,CASSLELGVDSPLHF
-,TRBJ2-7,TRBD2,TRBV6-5,TGTGCCAGCAGCCAGGGAGGGTACGAGCAGTACTTC,CASSQGGYEQYF
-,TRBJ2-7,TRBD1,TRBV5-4,TGTGCCAGCAGCTCCGGGACAGGTTATGAGCAGTACTTC,CASSSGTGYEQYF
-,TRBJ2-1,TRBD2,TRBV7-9,TGTGCCAGCAGAGCGGGACCCGCGGCTGAGCAGTTCTTC,CASRAGPAAEQFF
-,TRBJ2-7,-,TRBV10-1,TGCGCCAGCAGCGGCCCCCTGGGGAGCTCCTACGAGCAGTACTTC,CASSGPLGSSYEQYF
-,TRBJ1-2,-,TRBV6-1,TGTGCCAGCAGTGTGGAACCAGAGAGCAGACTTAACTATGGCTACACCTTC,CASSVEPESRLNYGYTF
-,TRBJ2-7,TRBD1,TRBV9,TGTGCCAGCAGCCAAGGACAGGGGGAGAGCTACGAGCAGTACTTC,CASSQGQGESYEQYF
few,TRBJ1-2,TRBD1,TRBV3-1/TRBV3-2,TGTGCCAGCAGCCCGTCCGTCCGACAGGGACGGTATGGCTACACCTTC,CASSPSVRQGRYGYTF
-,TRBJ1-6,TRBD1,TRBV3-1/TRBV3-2,TGTGCCAGCAGCCAAGTATTGAGACAGGGCACTTCACCCCTCCACTTT,CASSQVLRQGTSPLHF
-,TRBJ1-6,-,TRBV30,TGTGCCTGGACGCGGGACCCTGGTTCACCCCTCCACTTT,CAWTRDPGSPLHF
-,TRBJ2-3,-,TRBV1,TGCACCAGCAGCCAAGCATGCGACACCACAGATACGCAGTATTTT,CTSSQACDTTDTQYF
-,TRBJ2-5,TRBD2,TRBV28,TGTGCCAGCAGCCTGACTAGCGGAGGCCAAGAGACCCAGTACTTC,CASSLTSGGQETQYF
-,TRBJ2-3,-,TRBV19,TGTGCCAGTAGTATAGGGACTAGAGGGGGGGAAGATACGCAGTATTTT,CASSIGTRGGEDTQYF
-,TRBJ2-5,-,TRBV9,TGTGCCAGCAGCCAAACCCCCGGGACTCTAAGGGAGACCCAGTACTTC,CASSQTPGTLRETQYF
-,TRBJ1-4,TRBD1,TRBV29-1,TGCAGCGTTGCGATCACAGGGGGGAATGAAAAACTGTTTTTT,CSVAITGGNEKLFF
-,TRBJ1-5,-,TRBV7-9,TGTGCCAGCAACGCCGACAACAATCAGCCCCAGCATTTT,CASNADNNQPQHF
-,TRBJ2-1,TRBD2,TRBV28,TGTGCCAGCACCGGGGGGAGCAGCTCCTACAATGAGCAGTTCTTC,CASTGGSSSYNEQFF
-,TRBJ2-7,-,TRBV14,TGTGCCAGCAGCCAAGCGTATAAGGTCCTAGGAACCTACGAGCAGTACTTC,CASSQAYKVLGTYEQYF
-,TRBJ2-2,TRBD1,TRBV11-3,TGTGCCAGCAGCTTAGGGGGCGCGGACAGGCCGGCCTCCCATTCCGGGGAGCTGTTTTTT,CASSLGGADRPASHSGELFF
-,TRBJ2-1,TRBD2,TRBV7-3,TGTGCCAGCAGCCAGGAGGGAGGGATGGCTCGGCAGTTCTTC,CASSQEGGMARQFF
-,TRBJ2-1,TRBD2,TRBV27,TGTGCCAGCAGTTTCTCCGGGACTAGCGGGGCAGAGTTCTTC,CASSFSGTSGAEFF
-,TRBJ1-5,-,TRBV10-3,TGTGCCATCAGCAAAGAGGAGGTGGGGCAGCCCCAGCATTTT,CAISKEEVGQPQHF
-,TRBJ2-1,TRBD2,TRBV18,TGTGCCAGCTCACCACTGGGGGGGTCCTACAATGAGCAGTTCTTC,CASSPLGGSYNEQFF
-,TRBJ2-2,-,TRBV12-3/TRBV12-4,TGTGCCAGCAGTGATGCGGTTAGCGGGGAGCTGTTTTTT,CASSDAVSGELFF
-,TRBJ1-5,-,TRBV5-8,TGTGCCAGCAGCTGGACAGTTAACGGTAATCAGCCCCAGCATTTT,CASSWTVNGNQPQHF
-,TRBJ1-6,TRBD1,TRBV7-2,TGTGCCAGCAGCTTAGGTACGGGACAGACCGGTCCACCCCTCCACTTT,CASSLGTGQTGPPLHF
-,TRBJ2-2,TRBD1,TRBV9,TGTGCCAGCAGCCCCGGACAGGGGGGTGCCGGGGAGCTGTTTTTT,CASSPGQGGAGELFF
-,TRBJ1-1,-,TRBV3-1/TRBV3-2,TGTGCCAGCAGCCAAGATACGACAGCCACTGAAGCTTTCTTT,CASSQDTTATEAFF
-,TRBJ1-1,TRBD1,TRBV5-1,TGCGCCAGCAGCTTGGAGACAGGGACGGCGAACACTGAAGCTTTCTTT,CASSLETGTANTEAFF
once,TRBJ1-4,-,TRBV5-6,TGTGCCAGCAGCCGAGCAGGTAGTTCGCGTGAAAAACTGTTTTTT,CASSRAGSSREKLFF
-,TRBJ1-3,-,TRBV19,TGTGCCAGTAGTACTAGTCGAAACACCATATATTTT,CASSTSRNTIYF
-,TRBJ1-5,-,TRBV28,TGTGCCAGCAAAGCACAGATTAGCAATCAGCCCCAGCATTTT,CASKAQISNQPQHF
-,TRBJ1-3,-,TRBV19,TGTGCCAGTAGTAGACGGGACTCTGGAAACACCATATATTTT,CASSRRDSGNTIYF
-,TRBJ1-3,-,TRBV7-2,TGTGCCAGCAGCTTAGGTCCAGGGAGGAACACCATATATTTT,CASSLGPGRNTIYF
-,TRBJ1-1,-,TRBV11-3,TGTGCCAGCAGCTTAGAATCGGGCACTGAAGCTTTCTTT,CASSLESGTEAFF
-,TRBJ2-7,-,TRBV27,TGTGCCAGCAGTTTAGGGACAAAATACGAGCAGTACTTC,CASSLGTKYEQYF
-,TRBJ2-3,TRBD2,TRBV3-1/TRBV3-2,TGTGCCAGCAGCCGATATAGCGGGGGGGGCCCAGACCCAAGTCCCCACCATACGCAGTATTTT,CASSRYSGGGPDPSPHHTQYF
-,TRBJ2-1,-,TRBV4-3,TGCGCCAGCAGCCCCACCCCCATGGAGGATGAGCAGTTCTTC,CASSPTPMEDEQFF
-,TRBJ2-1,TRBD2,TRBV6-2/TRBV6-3,TGTGCCAGCAGCCCTTCTCCTAGCGGGCTTAACAATGAGCAGTTCTTC,CASSPSPSGLNNEQFF
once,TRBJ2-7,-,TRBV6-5,TGTGCCAGCAGCCCCGGGCGGGACTACGAGCAGTACTTC,CASSPGRDYEQYF
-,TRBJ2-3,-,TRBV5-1,TGCGCCAGCAGCTTGAGTGGGCAGCGCACAGATACGCAGTATTTT,CASSLSGQRTDTQYF
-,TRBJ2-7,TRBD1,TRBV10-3,TGTGCCATCATGGGGGACAGGGGGCCCTACGAGCAGTACTTC,CAIMGDRGPYEQYF
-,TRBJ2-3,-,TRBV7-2,TGTGCCAGCAGCTTAACAGACACAGATACGCAGTATTTT,CASSLTDTDTQYF
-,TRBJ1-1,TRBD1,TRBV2,TGTGCCAGCAGTGAAGTGGGGACAGGAAACACTGAAGCTTTCTTT,CASSEVGTGNTEAFF
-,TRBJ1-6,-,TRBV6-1,TGTGCCAGCAGTGAAGGGACACGGCAACCCCTCCACTTT,CASSEGTRQPLHF
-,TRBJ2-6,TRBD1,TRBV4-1,TGCGCCAGCAGCCGAGTCACCGGGACAGGGGGCTCAGGGGCCAACGTCCTGACTTTC,CASSRVTGTGGSGANVLTF